Listed below are T cell receptor beta chains from one sample, sequenced in a study of T-cell memory formation after mild COVID-19. TCRdb passed the 5' RACE reads through MiXCR, listing each CDR3 protein once. The sample consists of over 15,000 distinct CDR3 sequences, around 25% of them appearing once. The source material was PBMCs or a T cell subset sorted from them (not recorded which). These receptor sequences come from a man in his late teens or twenties who had mild COVID-19 (a few samples of this study predate the infection). Cell type and time point are not known. Each CDR3 is given with its conserved first and last residue. Each record gives: J gene, clone size, V gene, CDR3 protein. Rows give clone size only sometimes, using once, few, many, or a class for an expanded clone.

>TRBJ2-5|medium-sized|TRBV7-2
CASSPRPRGKETQYF
>TRBJ2-1|.|TRBV7-2
CASSVRWNEQFF
>TRBJ2-3|many|TRBV7-2
CASSLAVFTTDTQYF
>TRBJ2-3|few|TRBV7-9
CASSIPGATDTQYF
>TRBJ2-5|few|TRBV9
CASSVWGEETQYF
>TRBJ2-3|many|TRBV9
CASSTPSGGAGDTQYF
>TRBJ2-7|.|TRBV12-3/TRBV12-4
CASSSTGYEQYF
>TRBJ2-1|many|TRBV27
CASSYLAGDPENEQFF
>TRBJ1-4|.|TRBV6-6
CASSALWGGGEKLFF
>TRBJ1-1|few|TRBV6-2/TRBV6-3
CASTHRGSTEAFF
>TRBJ1-2|many|TRBV15
CATSGAIGTAYGYTF
>TRBJ1-3|many|TRBV7-3
CASSFATGGISGNTIYF
>TRBJ2-1|.|TRBV12-3/TRBV12-4
CASSLSGGTYNEQFF
>TRBJ2-1|many|TRBV12-3/TRBV12-4
CASSFTQSGAYNEQFF
>TRBJ2-1|medium-sized|TRBV5-1
CASSGLPDSPYNEQFF
>TRBJ2-5|many|TRBV20-1
CSARVGGLQETQYF
>TRBJ1-5|.|TRBV5-1
CATPIDCRGQGTGTIQPQHF
>TRBJ2-3|many|TRBV4-3
CASSSSGGTDTQYF
>TRBJ2-1|many|TRBV5-1
CASSKDRSSYNEQFF
>.|.|TRBV4-2
CASSQARASRGDEQFF
>TRBJ1-1|many|TRBV7-6
CASSPHLQGGDTEAFF
>TRBJ2-2|.|TRBV5-1
CASSRRTDTGELFF
>TRBJ1-5|few|TRBV4-1
CASSQDGDSNQPQHF
>TRBJ1-2|.|TRBV20-1
CSARVRREKVGYTF
>TRBJ2-3|many|TRBV7-9
CASSSRSPRTLEDTDTQYF
>TRBJ2-7|.|TRBV7-8
CASSSGATTTYEQYF
>TRBJ2-7|many|TRBV7-9
CASSLGPGRYEQYF
>TRBJ2-1|few|TRBV11-2
CASSSIAGGRYYEQFF
>TRBJ1-2|many|TRBV2
CASSPGQDYGYTF
>TRBJ1-1|many|TRBV6-6
CASKFIRVNTEAFF
>TRBJ2-5|.|TRBV12-3/TRBV12-4
CASAPSRRGETQYF
>TRBJ2-2|few|TRBV7-6
CASSFGTGNFLNTGELFF
>TRBJ1-1|many|TRBV29-1
CSGRTGLNTEAFF
>TRBJ2-5|few|TRBV5-1
CASSLSRETQYF
>TRBJ2-3|large|TRBV10-2
CASPRFKPGQGVVSTDTQYF
>TRBJ2-3|many|TRBV4-3
CASSQGGAGFTDTQYF
>TRBJ2-3|many|TRBV4-1
CASSQVYNLEVTDTQYF
>TRBJ1-2|many|TRBV5-1
CASSLKGSVGGYTF
>TRBJ2-2|.|TRBV5-6
CASSTAVGGEDTGELFF
>TRBJ1-2|many|TRBV7-2
CASSLQFNPSPYYGYTF
>TRBJ1-6|many|TRBV9
CASSVGQPSPLHF
>TRBJ2-5|many|TRBV5-1
CASSPRAAFQETQYF
>TRBJ2-7|.|TRBV18
CASSPPQGWRVQYF
>TRBJ2-1|.|TRBV4-1
CASSQDGQGNEQFF
>TRBJ2-3|many|TRBV5-1
CASSLVPPRTLGTDTQYF
>TRBJ1-6|many|TRBV4-3
CASSQDWLGGISYNSPLHF